The 4 T cell receptor beta chains below come from one sample, sequenced in a study of Graves' ophthalmopathy and Graves' hyperthyroidism. CDR3 regions of TCR beta were amplified from RNA transcripts. RT-PCR in the first round used HTBI primers; a second-round multiplex PCR followed. Using its own MiXCR run on the multiplex PCR reads, TCRdb lists one record per CDR3 protein. The sample holds around 1,200,000 distinct CDR3 sequences, about two fifths seen once. The specimen sequenced was peripheral blood or thyroid tissue (not recorded which). The receptors were gathered from an adult man with Graves' hyperthyroidism.

A single count supports this clonotype. V usage is TRBV10-3 and J usage is TRBJ2-7, with D unresolved. V was trimmed by 5 bases and J by 6 bases, leaving 11 bases between them. The germline V gene has CDR1 ENHRY and CDR2 SYGVKD. The CDR3 is 12 amino acids. DNA for the CDR3: TGTGCCATCAGTACTATCTCCCCCGAGCAGTACTTC. Its protein is CAISTISPEQYF.

The CDR3 DNA reads TGCAGTGCTAGAAGCTTCTCTGGAAACACCATATATTTT. It translates to CSARSFSGNTIYF. The chain carries TRBV20-1 and TRBJ1-3, with D unresolved. The CDR3 has 13 residues. The germline V gene has CDR1 DFQATT and CDR2 SNEGSKA (reference sequence). Trimming pared 2 bases from V and 0 bases from J, leaving 5 bases between.

This sequence joins TRBV28 and TRBJ2-7; the D gene is possibly TRBD1 (5 bases). V was pared by 5 bases and J by 6 bases, with 17 bases between. Germline lookup yields CDR1 MDHEN and CDR2 SYDVKM. There are 14 residues in the CDR3. CDR3 bases: TGTGCCAGCAGTGCATCAAGGGGCGTCTCCGAGCAGTACTTC. This sequence encodes CASSASRGVSEQYF.

The chain links TRBV11-2 to TRBJ2-7; D perhaps matches TRBD2 (5 bases). V lost 2 bases and J 0 bases, leaving 11 bases between the germline ends. Germline V gives CDR1 SGHAT, CDR2 FQNNGV. The CDR3 extends over 15 amino acids. CDR3 sequence: CASSLNLGGSYEQYF. In DNA form, the CDR3 reads TGTGCCAGCAGCTTAAACCTAGGAGGCTCCTACGAGCAGTACTTC.